This T cell receptor beta chain comes out of a study of PD-1 blockade in classical Hodgkin lymphoma. The study, taken as a whole, reports: While CD8+ TCR diversity did not rise significantly by C4D1, CD4+ TCR diversity did. Compared with healthy donors, newly diagnosed patients reportedly showed lower baseline TCR diversity. Newly diagnosed and completely responding patients shared comparable baseline diversity. The authors excluded patients who started nivolumab under 1 year after ASCT.

As concerns this clone: Antigen unknown.

Documented time point: cycle 4 day 1 (C4D1), after more than five weeks of nivolumab. Following autologous stem cell transplantation, relapse occurred in every patient, and exposure to brentuximab vedotin varied. TCRdb's table, derived via immunoSEQ multiplex PCR, lists solely in-frame clones and lacks some. This sample has about 27,000 clones, with about two thirds found just once. The sample was peripheral blood mononuclear cells (PBMCs), taken before the fourth cycle of nivolumab. This receptor was obtained from a human donor with classical Hodgkin lymphoma.

Here the CDR3 DNA reads TGCGCCAGCAGCTGGGGACCAACAGGGGAGAGCACTGAAGCTTTCTTT. Translation gives CASSWGPTGESTEAFF. The chain joins TRBV5-1 to TRBJ1-1; 7 nucleotides line up with TRBD1. Germline loops: CDR1 SGHRS, CDR2 YFSETQ. CDR3 length: 16 amino acids. V dropped 3 bases and J dropped 4; count of bases not matched to a gene: 12. Full variable domain (remainder filled in from reference TRBV5-1 and TRBJ1-1): KAGVTQTPRYLIKTRGQQVTLSCSPISGHRSVSWYQQTPGQGLQFLFEYFSETQRNKGNFPGRFSGRQFSNSRSEMNVSTLELGDSALYLCASSWGPTGESTEAFFGQGTRLTVV.